This T cell receptor (beta chain) was identified during a study of blood T cell repertoires in COVID-19. Original analysis: Reference gene primer amplification in the assay estimated nucleated cell counts. Sequenced by immunoSEQ multiplex PCR; TCRdb stores in-frame clones only, minus some. V, J and clone size were drawn from that table, and D and trimming were deduced from the DNA. The sample records approximately 240,000 clones, around nine tenths being singletons. Individuals aged about 18 to 89 years were recruited from around 22 US areas. Two negative PCRs, clearance, or symptom resolution characterized the recovered Cohort 3 donors. CDR1 is SQVTM, CDR2 ANQGSEA, per germline. CDR3 length: 10 amino acids. V lost 4 bases and J 7 bases, leaving 5 bases between the germline ends.

V usage is TRBV29-1 and J usage is TRBJ2-1; a possible D gene is TRBD1 (5 bases). The receptor was derived from a woman under 30 who had recovered from COVID-19. What was sequenced was PBMCs or T cells enriched from blood (not recorded which). The CDR3 sequence: CSVAGNEQFF. The DNA for the CDR3 is TGCAGCGTTGCAGGGAATGAGCAGTTCTTC.